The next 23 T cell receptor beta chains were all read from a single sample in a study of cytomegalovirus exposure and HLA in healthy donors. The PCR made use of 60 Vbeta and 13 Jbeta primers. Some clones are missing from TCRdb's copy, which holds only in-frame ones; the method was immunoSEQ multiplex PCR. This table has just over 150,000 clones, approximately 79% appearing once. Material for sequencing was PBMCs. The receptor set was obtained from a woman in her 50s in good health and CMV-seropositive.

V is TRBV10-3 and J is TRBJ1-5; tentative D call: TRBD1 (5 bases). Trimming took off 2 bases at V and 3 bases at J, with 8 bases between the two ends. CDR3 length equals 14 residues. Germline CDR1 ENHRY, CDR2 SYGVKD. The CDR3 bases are TGTGCCATCAGTGAGCAGGGTAACAATCAGCCCCAGCATTTT. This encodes CAISEQGNNQPQHF.

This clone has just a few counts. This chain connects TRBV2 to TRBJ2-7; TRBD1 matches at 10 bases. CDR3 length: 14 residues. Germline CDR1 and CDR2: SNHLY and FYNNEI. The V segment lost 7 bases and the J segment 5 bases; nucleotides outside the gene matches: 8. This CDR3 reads CASNTRGTGDEQYF. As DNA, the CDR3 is TGTGCCAGCAACACCAGAGGGACAGGGGACGAGCAGTACTTC.

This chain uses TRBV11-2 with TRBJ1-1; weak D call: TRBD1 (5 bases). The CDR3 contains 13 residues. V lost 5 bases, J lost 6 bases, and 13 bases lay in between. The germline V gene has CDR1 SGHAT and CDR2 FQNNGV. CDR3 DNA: TGTGCCAGCAGCCGAATCCGGGGGGCTGAAGCTTTCTTT. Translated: CASSRIRGAEAFF. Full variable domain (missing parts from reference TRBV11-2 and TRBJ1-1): EAGVAQSPRYKIIEKRQSVAFWCNPISGHATLYWYQQILGQGPKLLIQFQNNGVVDDSQLPKDRFSAERLKGVDSTLKIQPAKLEDSAVYLCASSRIRGAEAFFGQGTRLTVV.

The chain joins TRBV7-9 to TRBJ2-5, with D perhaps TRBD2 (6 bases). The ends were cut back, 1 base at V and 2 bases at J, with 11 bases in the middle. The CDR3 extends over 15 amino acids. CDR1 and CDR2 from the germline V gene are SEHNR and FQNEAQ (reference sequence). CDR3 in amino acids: CASSLVRGRQETQYF. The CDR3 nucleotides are TGTGCCAGCAGCTTAGTACGGGGGAGACAAGAGACCCAGTACTTC.

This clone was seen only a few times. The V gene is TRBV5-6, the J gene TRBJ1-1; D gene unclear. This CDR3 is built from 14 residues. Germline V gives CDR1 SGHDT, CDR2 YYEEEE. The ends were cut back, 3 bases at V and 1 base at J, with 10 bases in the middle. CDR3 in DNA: TGTGCCAGCAGCTCGCCGACATCGAACACTGAAGCTTTCTTT. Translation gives CASSSPTSNTEAFF. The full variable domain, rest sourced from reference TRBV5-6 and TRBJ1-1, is DAGVTQSPTHLIKTRGQQVTLRCSPKSGHDTVSWYQQALGQGPQFIFQYYEEEERQRGNFPDRFSGHQFPNYSSELNVNALLLGDSALYLCASSSPTSNTEAFFGQGTRLTVV.

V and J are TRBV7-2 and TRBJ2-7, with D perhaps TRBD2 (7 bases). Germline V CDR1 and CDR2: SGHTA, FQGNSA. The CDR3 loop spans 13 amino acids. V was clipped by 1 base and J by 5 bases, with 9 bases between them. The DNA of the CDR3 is TGTGCCAGCAGCTTAGGGGGGGGCGACGAGCAGTACTTC. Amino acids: CASSLGGGDEQYF.

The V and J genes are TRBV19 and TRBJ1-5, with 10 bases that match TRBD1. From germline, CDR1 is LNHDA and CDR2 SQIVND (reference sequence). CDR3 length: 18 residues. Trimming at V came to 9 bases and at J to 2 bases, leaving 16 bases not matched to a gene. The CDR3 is CASAERDRGLMRNQPQHF. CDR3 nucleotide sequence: TGTGCCAGCGCAGAACGGGACAGGGGCCTTATGCGCAATCAGCCCCAGCATTTT.

The CDR3 loop reads CASSGQTGNRETQYF. DNA of the CDR3: TGTGCCAGCAGTGGACAGACAGGGAATAGAGAGACCCAGTACTTC. The chain is built from TRBV2 and TRBJ2-5; TRBD1 matches at 7 bases. The CDR3 loop spans 15 amino acids. V gave up 4 bases and J gave up 4 bases; unmatched junction bases: 9. The germline gives CDR1 SNHLY, CDR2 FYNNEI.

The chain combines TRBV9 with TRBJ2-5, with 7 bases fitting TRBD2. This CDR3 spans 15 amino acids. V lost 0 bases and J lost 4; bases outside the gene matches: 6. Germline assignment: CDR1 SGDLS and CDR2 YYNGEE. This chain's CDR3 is CASSVAGGLGETQYF. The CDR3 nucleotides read TGTGCCAGCAGCGTAGCGGGGGGACTCGGAGAGACCCAGTACTTC.

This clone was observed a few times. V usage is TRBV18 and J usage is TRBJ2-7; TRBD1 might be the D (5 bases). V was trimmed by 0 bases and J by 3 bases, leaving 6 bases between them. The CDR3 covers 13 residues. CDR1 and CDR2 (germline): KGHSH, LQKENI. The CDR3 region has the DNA TGTGCCAGCTCACCACCCCAGGGCTACGAGCAGTACTTC. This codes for CASSPPQGYEQYF.

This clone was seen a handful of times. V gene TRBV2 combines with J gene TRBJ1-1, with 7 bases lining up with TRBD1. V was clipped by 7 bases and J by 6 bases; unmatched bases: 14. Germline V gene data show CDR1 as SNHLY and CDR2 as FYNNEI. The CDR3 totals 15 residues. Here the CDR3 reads CASIMDRSPPAEAFF. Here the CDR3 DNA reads TGTGCCAGCATCATGGACAGGTCTCCCCCAGCTGAAGCTTTCTTT. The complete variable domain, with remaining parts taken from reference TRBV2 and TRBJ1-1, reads EPEVTQTPSHQVTQMGQEVILRCVPISNHLYFYWYRQILGQKVEFLVSFYNNEISEKSEIFDDQFSVERPDGSNFTLKIRSTKLEDSAMYFCASIMDRSPPAEAFFGQGTRLTVV.

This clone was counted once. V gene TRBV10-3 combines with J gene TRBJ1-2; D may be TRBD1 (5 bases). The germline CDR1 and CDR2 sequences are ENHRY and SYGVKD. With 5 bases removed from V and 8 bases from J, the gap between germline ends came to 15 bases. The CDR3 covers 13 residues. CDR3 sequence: CAISPSMGGGYTF. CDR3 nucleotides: TGTGCCATCAGTCCCTCCATGGGGGGGGGCTACACCTTC.

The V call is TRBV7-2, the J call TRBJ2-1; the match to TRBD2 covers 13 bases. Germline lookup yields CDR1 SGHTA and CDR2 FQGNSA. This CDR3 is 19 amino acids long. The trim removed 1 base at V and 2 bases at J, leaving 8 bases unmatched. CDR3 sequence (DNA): TGTGCCAGCAGCTTAGACGGGACTAGCGGGGTAGTAACCTACAATGAGCAGTTCTTC. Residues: CASSLDGTSGVVTYNEQFF.

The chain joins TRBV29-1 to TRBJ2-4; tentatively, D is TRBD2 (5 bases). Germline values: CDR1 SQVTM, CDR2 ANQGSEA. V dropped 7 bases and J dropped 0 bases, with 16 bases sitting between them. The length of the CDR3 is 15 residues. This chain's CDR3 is CSAQTGNGAKNIQYF. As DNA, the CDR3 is TGCAGCGCCCAAACGGGAAACGGAGCCAAAAACATTCAGTACTTC.

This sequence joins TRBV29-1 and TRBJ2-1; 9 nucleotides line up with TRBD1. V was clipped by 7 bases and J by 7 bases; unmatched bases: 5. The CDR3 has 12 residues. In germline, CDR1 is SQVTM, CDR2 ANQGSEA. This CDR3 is CSGGTGFNEQFF. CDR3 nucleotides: TGCAGCGGGGGGACAGGGTTTAATGAGCAGTTCTTC.

The CDR3 loop reads CASSYSLAESYEQYF. CDR3 in DNA: TGTGCCAGCAGTTACTCCCTAGCGGAGTCCTACGAGCAGTACTTC. The chain uses TRBV6-5 and TRBJ2-7, with 7 nucleotides matching TRBD2. V gave up 0 bases and J gave up 1 base; unmatched junction bases: 3. The CDR3 runs 15 residues. Germline CDR1 MNHEY, CDR2 SVGAGI.

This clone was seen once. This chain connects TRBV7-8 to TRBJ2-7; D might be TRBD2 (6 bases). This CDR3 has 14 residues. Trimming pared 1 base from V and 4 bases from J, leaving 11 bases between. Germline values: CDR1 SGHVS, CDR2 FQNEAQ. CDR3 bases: TGTGCCAGCAGCTTAGAGGAGGGGACTTACGAGCAGTACTTC. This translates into CASSLEEGTYEQYF. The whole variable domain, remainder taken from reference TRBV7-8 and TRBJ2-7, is GAGVSQSPRYKVAKRGQDVALRCDPISGHVSLFWYQQALGQGPEFLTYFQNEAQLDKSGLPSDRFFAERPEGSVSTLKIQRTQQEDSAVYLCASSLEEGTYEQYFGPGTRLTVT.

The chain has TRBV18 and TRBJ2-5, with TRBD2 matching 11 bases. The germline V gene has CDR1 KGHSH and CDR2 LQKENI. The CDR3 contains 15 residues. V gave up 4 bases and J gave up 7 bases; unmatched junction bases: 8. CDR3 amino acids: CASSRTSGRQRTQYF. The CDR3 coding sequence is TGTGCCAGCTCACGGACTAGCGGGCGCCAGCGGACCCAGTACTTC.

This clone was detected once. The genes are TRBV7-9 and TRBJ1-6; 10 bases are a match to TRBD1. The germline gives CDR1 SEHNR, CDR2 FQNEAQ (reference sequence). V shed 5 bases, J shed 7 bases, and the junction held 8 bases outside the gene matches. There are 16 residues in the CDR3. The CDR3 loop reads CASSLRQGASNSPLHF. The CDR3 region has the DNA TGTGCCAGCAGCCTCCGACAGGGGGCGTCCAATTCACCCCTCCACTTT.

In DNA, the CDR3 is TGTGCCATCTCTAGGGACGAAACAGGGGAGACCCAGTACTTC. Its translation: CAISRDETGETQYF. V usage is TRBV10-3 and J usage is TRBJ2-5, with a tentative D call TRBD1 (6 bases). V lost 8 bases to trimming and J lost 5 bases, with 18 bases between them. Germline CDR1 ENHRY, CDR2 SYGVKD. The CDR3 consists of 14 residues.

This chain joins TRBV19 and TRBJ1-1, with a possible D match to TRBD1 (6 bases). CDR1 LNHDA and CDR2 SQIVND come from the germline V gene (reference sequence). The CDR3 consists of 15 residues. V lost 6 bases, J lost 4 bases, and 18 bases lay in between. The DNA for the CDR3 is TGTGCCAGTAGCACACAGGGAGGGGGTCTCACTGAAGCTTTCTTT. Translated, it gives CASSTQGGGLTEAFF.

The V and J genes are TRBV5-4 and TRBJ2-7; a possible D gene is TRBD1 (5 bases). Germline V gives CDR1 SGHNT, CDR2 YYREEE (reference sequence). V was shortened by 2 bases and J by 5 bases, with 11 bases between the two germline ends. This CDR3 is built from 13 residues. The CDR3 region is CASSFRGSDEQYF. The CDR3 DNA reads TGTGCCAGCAGCTTTAGGGGCAGCGACGAGCAGTACTTC.

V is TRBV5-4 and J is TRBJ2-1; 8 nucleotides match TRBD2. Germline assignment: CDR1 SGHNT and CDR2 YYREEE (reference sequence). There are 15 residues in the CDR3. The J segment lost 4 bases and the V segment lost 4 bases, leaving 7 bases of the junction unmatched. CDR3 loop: CASSRSGTPYNEQFF. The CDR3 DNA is TGTGCCAGCAGCCGTAGCGGGACACCGTACAATGAGCAGTTCTTC.